Listed below are T cell receptor beta chains from one sample, sequenced in a study of T cell responses to AZD1222 COVID-19 vaccine. TCRdb's copy holds only in-frame clones and misses some; the assay was immunoSEQ multiplex PCR. Of about 150,000 clones listed, about 90% were seen once; the top ten hold roughly 7.5%. The sequences come from peripheral blood, collected 28 days after the second dose of the MenACWY control vaccine. Receptors originate from an adult who received the MenACWY meningococcal vaccine as a control. CDR3s leave out the opening cysteine and the closing phenylalanine or tryptophan. Each record gives: D gene, V gene, CDR3 length, J gene, CDR3 protein. A D gene is named only where the DNA matches it firmly.

d_gene: -; v_gene: TRBV4-3; len: 14; j_gene: TRBJ1-2; CDR3aa: ASSQDPAARNYGYT
d_gene: TRBD2; v_gene: TRBV27; len: 13; j_gene: TRBJ2-7; CDR3aa: ASSSPTSGAHEQY
d_gene: TRBD2; v_gene: TRBV15; len: 15; j_gene: TRBJ2-1; CDR3aa: ATSRDLDSGAYNEQF
d_gene: -; v_gene: TRBV12-5; len: 17; j_gene: TRBJ1-1; CDR3aa: ASGLVQGPHTLSNTEAF
d_gene: TRBD2; v_gene: TRBV29-1; len: 12; j_gene: TRBJ2-3; CDR3aa: SVDGVWGGDTQY
d_gene: -; v_gene: TRBV28; len: 11; j_gene: TRBJ1-2; CDR3aa: ASSLSTGNGYT
d_gene: -; v_gene: TRBV6-1; len: 13; j_gene: TRBJ2-2; CDR3aa: ASSEFLATTGELF
d_gene: -; v_gene: TRBV11-3; len: 12; j_gene: TRBJ2-7; CDR3aa: ASSLGGSSYEQY
d_gene: -; v_gene: TRBV6-5; len: 12; j_gene: TRBJ2-7; CDR3aa: ASSNLPRVGEQY
d_gene: TRBD2; v_gene: TRBV7-2; len: 15; j_gene: TRBJ2-7; CDR3aa: ASSLRVGLAGNYEQY
d_gene: TRBD1; v_gene: TRBV6-5; len: 11; j_gene: TRBJ2-1; CDR3aa: ASRQTGGNEQF
d_gene: -; v_gene: TRBV13; len: 13; j_gene: TRBJ2-3; CDR3aa: ASSTTEGSADTQY
d_gene: -; v_gene: TRBV7-2; len: 13; j_gene: TRBJ1-4; CDR3aa: ASSSSPGFGEKLF
d_gene: -; v_gene: TRBV9; len: 12; j_gene: TRBJ2-3; CDR3aa: ASSVKWGTDTQY
d_gene: -; v_gene: TRBV28; len: 12; j_gene: TRBJ2-7; CDR3aa: ASSNQGLGGEQY
d_gene: -; v_gene: TRBV24-1; len: 9; j_gene: TRBJ2-7; CDR3aa: ATSDGFSQY
d_gene: -; v_gene: TRBV3-1/TRBV3-2; len: 13; j_gene: TRBJ1-6; CDR3aa: ASSQDTGQYSPLH
d_gene: -; v_gene: TRBV9; len: 14; j_gene: TRBJ1-6; CDR3aa: ASSPTVGTLNSPLH
d_gene: -; v_gene: TRBV28; len: 13; j_gene: TRBJ1-4; CDR3aa: ASSFVDPRGEKLF
d_gene: -; v_gene: TRBV6-5; len: 10; j_gene: TRBJ2-5; CDR3aa: ASTAGAGTQY
d_gene: -; v_gene: TRBV14; len: 14; j_gene: TRBJ1-4; CDR3aa: ASSQEVPGPNEKLF
d_gene: TRBD2; v_gene: TRBV27; len: 14; j_gene: TRBJ2-7; CDR3aa: ASRGTSGRAGHEQY